These 9 T cell receptor beta chains originate from one sample sequenced in a study of OX40 agonist ivuxolimab in advanced cancers. Library construction relied on the immunoSEQ multiplex PCR assay. Here the immuneACCESS table is served through TCRdb, limited to in-frame sequences with V and J called. Missing clones are a known gap in these copies; in checked studies unresolved V genes cover under half, and the rest lacks a known reason. Across this sample there are around 70,000 clones, with approximately 90% seen only once. The ten most abundant clones make up roughly 7.5% of the sample. Here the sequenced sample was CD4+ or CD8+ T cells sorted from blood, taken in a trial of the OX40 agonist ivuxolimab. These receptors were collected from an adult with an advanced solid tumor such as melanoma, head and neck, liver or kidney cancer.

The chain joins TRBV21-1 to TRBJ2-3; the table gives TRBD1 as D, unverified against the DNA. TRBV21-1 is given as a pseudogene. The CDR3 is made up of 12 amino acids. The CDR3 DNA is TGTGCCACCGACATTAGCACAGATACGCAGTATTTT. Its protein is CATDISTDTQYF.

The V and J genes are TRBV6-5 and TRBJ2-5, with unresolved D. Per germline, CDR1 MNHEY and CDR2 SVGAGI. V lost 5 bases, J lost 5 bases, and 6 bases lay in between. This CDR3 spans 11 amino acids. CDR3 amino acids: CASSLGETQYF. In DNA form, the CDR3 reads TGTGCCAGCAGTCTAGGGGAGACCCAGTACTTC.

This sequence joins TRBV2 and TRBJ1-6, with a possible D match to TRBD1 (5 bases). The germline V gene encodes CDR1 SNHLY and CDR2 FYNNEI. The germline V and J ends were trimmed by 3 bases and 6 bases, with 9 bases remaining between them. The CDR3 consists of 14 residues. The CDR3 is CASSDAGFNSPLHF. CDR3 DNA: TGTGCCAGCAGTGACGCAGGGTTTAATTCACCCCTCCACTTT.

The chain carries TRBV5-1 and TRBJ1-1, with D uncertain. V lost 0 bases and J lost 5, with 8 bases in between. Germline values: CDR1 SGHRS, CDR2 YFSETQ. The CDR3 is made up of 13 amino acids. The CDR3: CASSLGAGTEAFF. The CDR3 nucleotides are TGCGCCAGCAGCTTGGGGGCAGGTACTGAAGCTTTCTTT.

This clone occurred a few times. The rearrangement uses TRBV7-9 and TRBJ1-1; 7 nucleotides line up with TRBD1. The CDR3 runs to 15 residues. Trimming removed 5 bases from V and 6 bases from J; junction bases left unmatched: 12. Per the germline V gene, CDR1 is SEHNR and CDR2 is FQNEAQ (reference sequence). This CDR3 reads CASSQSSARGSEAFF. The CDR3 nucleotides read TGTGCCAGCAGCCAAAGCTCGGCCAGGGGGTCTGAAGCTTTCTTT.

This chain uses TRBV19 with TRBJ1-5; D may be TRBD1 (6 bases). The CDR3 spans 17 residues. Trimming left V 3 bases short and J 6 bases short, with 21 bases between. Germline V gene sequence: CDR1 LNHDA, CDR2 SQIVND (reference sequence). The CDR3 DNA reads as TGTGCCAGTAGTATTAATTTCAGCAGGGGAGAGGTTCAGCCCCAGCATTTT. It translates to CASSINFSRGEVQPQHF.

V is TRBV11-2 and J is TRBJ1-5; D remains ambiguous. CDR3 length equals 12 residues. The V end lost 5 bases, the J end lost 4 bases, and 6 bases lay between the germline ends. CDR1 and CDR2 (germline): SGHAT, FQNNGV. This chain's CDR3 is CASSHLNQPQHF. CDR3 DNA sequence: TGTGCCAGCAGCCATCTGAATCAGCCCCAGCATTTT.

V is TRBV11-2 and J is TRBJ2-7; no clear D gene. There are 17 residues in the CDR3. CDR1 SGHAT and CDR2 FQNNGV come from the germline V gene. Trimming cost V 1 base and J 0 bases, with 16 bases left between them. In DNA, the CDR3 is TGTGCCAGCAGCTTAGCTGTGTGGACGGAAAGCTCCTACGAGCAGTACTTC. It codes for CASSLAVWTESSYEQYF.

This chain uses TRBV5-3 with TRBJ1-2; 8 bases map to TRBD1. TRBV5-3 counts as an open reading frame of uncertain function. The CDR3 is made up of 14 amino acids. With 2 bases clipped from V and 7 bases from J, the junction kept 7 bases outside the gene matches. The CDR3 region has the DNA TGTGCCAGAAGCTTAAGGACAGGGAACGGTGGCTACACCTTC. Amino acid sequence: CARSLRTGNGGYTF.